A selection of T cell receptor beta chains follows, all from one sample in a study of beta chain features in type 1 diabetes. Clones were sequenced by immunoSEQ multiplex PCR, and TCRdb holds only the in-frame ones, with some missing. The sample lists fewer than 300,000 clones, approximately 11% occurring once. Sequencing was carried out using naive CD4+ T cells from blood. The receptors shown here come from a man aged 25-40 years with type 1 diabetes. The CDR3 runs from the conserved cysteine through the conserved F or W. D genes are given only for firm matches. Clone sizes are given selectively: once, few, many, or a class where the clone is expanded.

size	V	J	D	length	DNA	CDR3
.	TRBV28	TRBJ2-1	.	15	TGTGCCAGCAGCCGGACAGCTCCCACCTACAATGAGCAGTTCTTC	CASSRTAPTYNEQFF
.	TRBV7-2	TRBJ1-6	.	16	TGTGCCAGCACCAGGGCGGCGGGGCCGAGTAATTCACCCCTCCACTTT	CASTRAAGPSNSPLHF
few	TRBV5-1	TRBJ2-5	.	16	TGCGCCAGCAGCTTGACTACCTCCCCGGTTGGAGAGACCCAGTACTTC	CASSLTTSPVGETQYF
few	TRBV27	TRBJ1-5	.	12	TGTGCCAGCAGTGCACAGGGCCAGCCCCAGCATTTT	CASSAQGQPQHF
.	TRBV5-6	TRBJ1-2	TRBD1	13	TGTGCCAGCAGCGGAGGGACAGGGGCTGGCTACACCTTC	CASSGGTGAGYTF
few	TRBV5-6	TRBJ2-1	TRBD2	16	TGTGCCAGCAGCTTTGATGGGCGGGGGGGCCGCAATGAGCAGTTCTTC	CASSFDGRGGRNEQFF
.	TRBV7-9	TRBJ2-7	.	15	TGTGCCAGCAGCTTAGCGCGAGGGAGTGGGTCCGAGCAGTACTTC	CASSLARGSGSEQYF
.	TRBV5-6	TRBJ2-5	TRBD2	18	TGTGCCAGCAGCCTAGCGACTAGCGGGGGAACCCTCCGAGGGACCCAGTACTTC	CASSLATSGGTLRGTQYF
few	TRBV4-3	TRBJ2-3	.	16	TGCGCCAGCAGCCATCAGGCAGGACACCGCACAGATACGCAGTATTTT	CASSHQAGHRTDTQYF
.	TRBV28	TRBJ1-4	.	15	TGTGCCAGCAGTGCAAACGTGGCCCAGAATGAAAAACTGTTTTTT	CASSANVAQNEKLFF